The 7 T cell receptor beta chains listed next were all sequenced from one sample in a study of T-cell memory formation after mild COVID-19. TCRdb independently ran MiXCR on the 5' RACE reads; one entry per CDR3 protein. The sample lists hundreds of thousands of distinct CDR3 sequences; about 20% were seen once. Input material: PBMCs or a T cell subset sorted from them (not recorded which). These receptors were obtained from an adult woman who had mild COVID-19 (a few samples of this study predate the infection). Cell type and time point are not known.

This clonotype has a single count. The CDR3 coding sequence is TGTGCCAGCAGCCCCCCGGGGTCCGAGCAGTACTTC. Protein: CASSPPGSEQYF. The chain combines TRBV7-6 with TRBJ2-7; D perhaps matches TRBD2 (5 bases). From germline, CDR1 is SGHVS and CDR2 FNYEAQ. This CDR3 region has 12 residues. Trimming removed 5 bases from V and 6 bases from J, with 11 bases in between.

In its sample, this clonotype was seen a few times. The chain employs TRBV3-1 and TRBJ2-7; TRBD1 agrees at 7 bases. CDR1 and CDR2 (germline): LGHDT, YNNKEL (reference sequence). Trimming at V came to 6 bases and at J to 0 bases, leaving 5 bases not matched to a gene. The CDR3 has 14 residues. The CDR3 here is CASRQGSSSYEQYF. The CDR3 DNA follows: TGTGCCAGCAGACAGGGGTCGAGCTCCTACGAGCAGTACTTC.

The chain uses TRBV7-2 and TRBJ1-1; D remains unclear. V was pared by 5 bases and J by 4 bases, with 14 bases between. Germline V gene data show CDR1 as SGHTA and CDR2 as FQGNSA. CDR3 length equals 14 residues. CDR3: CASSHGNGGTEAFF. CDR3 DNA sequence: TGTGCCAGCAGCCATGGAAACGGCGGCACTGAAGCTTTCTTT.

This sequence joins TRBV7-9 and TRBJ1-2; weak D call: TRBD1 (6 bases). Looked up from germline, CDR1 is SEHNR and CDR2 is FQNEAQ (reference sequence). The CDR3 length is 14 residues. The germline V and J ends were trimmed by 4 bases and 4 bases, with 13 bases remaining between them. CDR3 sequence reads: CASSYAGQSYGYTF. CDR3 bases: TGTGCCAGCAGCTACGCTGGACAGTCCTATGGCTACACCTTC.

This clonotype is a singleton in its sample. The chain has TRBV5-1 and TRBJ1-1, with D possibly matching TRBD1 (6 bases). CDR3 length: 19 residues. Trimming removed 1 base at V and 0 bases at J, with 22 bases between. Germline V gene lookup returns CDR1 SGHRS and CDR2 YFSETQ. CDR3: CASSLRGPRGARMNTEAFF. CDR3 DNA sequence: TGCGCCAGCAGCTTGCGGGGACCTCGGGGGGCTCGCATGAACACTGAAGCTTTCTTT.

This clonotype was seen a handful of times. The chain couples TRBV12-3 or TRBV12-4 to TRBJ1-2; TRBD1 matches 7 bases. This CDR3 spans 15 amino acids. J lost 6 bases, V lost 2 bases, and 9 bases had no gene match. CDR3 in amino acids: CASSLPRTGPHGYTF. CDR3 nucleotides: TGTGCCAGCAGTTTACCACGGACAGGTCCTCATGGCTACACCTTC.

The chain links TRBV27 to TRBJ1-5; D unclear. Germline V lookup: CDR1 MNHEY, CDR2 SMNVEV (reference sequence). This CDR3 has 13 residues. The V end lost 5 bases, the J end lost 4 bases, and 9 bases lay between the germline ends. CDR3 amino acids: CASSERRNQPQHF. CDR3 sequence (DNA): TGTGCCAGCAGTGAACGGAGAAATCAGCCCCAGCATTTT.